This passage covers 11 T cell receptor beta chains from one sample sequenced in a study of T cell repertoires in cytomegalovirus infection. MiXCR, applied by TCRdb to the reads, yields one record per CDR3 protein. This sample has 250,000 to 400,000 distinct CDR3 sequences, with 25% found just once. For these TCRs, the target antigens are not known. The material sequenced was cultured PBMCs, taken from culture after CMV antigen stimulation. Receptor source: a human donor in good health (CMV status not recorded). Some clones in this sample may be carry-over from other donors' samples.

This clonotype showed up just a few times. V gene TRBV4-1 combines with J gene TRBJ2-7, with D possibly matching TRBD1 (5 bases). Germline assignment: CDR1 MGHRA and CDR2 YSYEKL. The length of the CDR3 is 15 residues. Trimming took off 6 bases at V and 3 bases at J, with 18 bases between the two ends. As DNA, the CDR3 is TGCGCCAGCAGTCCTTACTCGACAGCTTACTACGAGCAGTACTTC. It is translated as CASSPYSTAYYEQYF.

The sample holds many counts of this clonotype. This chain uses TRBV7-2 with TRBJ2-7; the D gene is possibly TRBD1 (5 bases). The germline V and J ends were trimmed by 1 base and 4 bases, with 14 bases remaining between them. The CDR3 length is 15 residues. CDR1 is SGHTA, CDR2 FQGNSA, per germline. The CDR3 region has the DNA TGTGCCAGCAGCTTAGGTTCGCAGGGATGGTACGAGCAGTACTTC. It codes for CASSLGSQGWYEQYF.

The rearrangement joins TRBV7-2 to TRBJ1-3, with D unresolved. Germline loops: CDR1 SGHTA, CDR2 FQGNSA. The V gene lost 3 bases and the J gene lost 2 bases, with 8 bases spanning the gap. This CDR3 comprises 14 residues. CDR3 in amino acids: CASSFVVPGNTIYF. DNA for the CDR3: TGTGCCAGCAGCTTCGTAGTGCCTGGAAACACCATATATTTT.

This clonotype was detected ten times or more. The CDR3 spells CASRLGRTTQGRRGSTDTQYF. The CDR3 DNA follows: TGTGCCAGCAGACTAGGCCGGACTACGCAAGGAAGGCGGGGAAGCACAGATACGCAGTATTTT. This sequence joins TRBV7-2 and TRBJ2-3; weak D call: TRBD2 (6 bases). The germline V and J ends were trimmed by 6 bases and 0 bases, with 31 bases remaining between them. CDR1 SGHTA and CDR2 FQGNSA come from the germline V gene. The CDR3 length is 21 residues.

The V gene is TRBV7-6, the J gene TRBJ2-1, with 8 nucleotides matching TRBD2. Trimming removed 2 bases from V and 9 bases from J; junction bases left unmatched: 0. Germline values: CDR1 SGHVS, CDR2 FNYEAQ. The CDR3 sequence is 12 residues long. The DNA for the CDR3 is TGTGCCAGCAGCTTACTAGCGGGTGAGCAGTTCTTC. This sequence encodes CASSLLAGEQFF.

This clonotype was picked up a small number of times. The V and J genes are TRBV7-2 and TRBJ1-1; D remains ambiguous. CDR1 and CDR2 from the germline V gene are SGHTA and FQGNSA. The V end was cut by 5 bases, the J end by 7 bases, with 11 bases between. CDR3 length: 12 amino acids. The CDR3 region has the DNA TGTGCCAGCAGCCAAGGAAACGGTGAAGCTTTCTTT. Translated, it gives CASSQGNGEAFF.

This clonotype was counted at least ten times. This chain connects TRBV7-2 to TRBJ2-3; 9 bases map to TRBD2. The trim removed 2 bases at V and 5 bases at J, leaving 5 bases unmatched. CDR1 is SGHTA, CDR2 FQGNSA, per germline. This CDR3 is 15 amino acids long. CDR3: CASSLIAGAGDTQYF. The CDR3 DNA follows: TGTGCCAGCAGCTTAATAGCGGGAGCTGGAGATACGCAGTATTTT.

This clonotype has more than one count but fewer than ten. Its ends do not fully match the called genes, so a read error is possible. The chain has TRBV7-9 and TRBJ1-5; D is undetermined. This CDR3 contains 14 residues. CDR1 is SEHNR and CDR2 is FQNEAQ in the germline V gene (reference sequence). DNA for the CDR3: TGTGCCACCAGCTTAGAAAGTAGCAATCAGCCCCAGCATTTT. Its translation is CATSLESSNQPQHF.

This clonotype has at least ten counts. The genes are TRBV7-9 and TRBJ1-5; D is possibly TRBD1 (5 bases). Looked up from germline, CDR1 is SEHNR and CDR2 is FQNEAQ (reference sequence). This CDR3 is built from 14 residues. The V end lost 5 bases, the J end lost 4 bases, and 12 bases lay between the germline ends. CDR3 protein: CASSPDSRNQPQHF. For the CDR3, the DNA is TGTGCCAGCAGCCCTGACAGTCGGAATCAGCCCCAGCATTTT.

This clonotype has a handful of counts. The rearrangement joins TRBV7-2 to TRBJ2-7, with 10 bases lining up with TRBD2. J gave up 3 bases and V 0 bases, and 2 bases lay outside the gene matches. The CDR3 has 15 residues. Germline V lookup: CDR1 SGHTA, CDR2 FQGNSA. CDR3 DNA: TGTGCCAGCAGCTTAGCGTCTAGCGGGAGCTACGAGCAGTACTTC. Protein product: CASSLASSGSYEQYF.

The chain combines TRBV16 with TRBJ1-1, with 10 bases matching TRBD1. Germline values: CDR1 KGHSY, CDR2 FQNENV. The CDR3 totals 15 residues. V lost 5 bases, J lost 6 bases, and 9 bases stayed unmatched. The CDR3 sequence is CASSANFGTGAEAFF. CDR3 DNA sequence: TGTGCCAGCAGCGCAAACTTTGGGACAGGGGCTGAAGCTTTCTTT.